The clone carrying this TCR beta chain was observed a few times. Antigen unknown. Treatment specified: approximately nine-day PBMC culture with coronavirus spike peptide pools or control peptides (ViraFEST assay). The V segment lost 2 bases and the J segment 0 bases; nucleotides outside the gene matches: 5. Looked up from germline, CDR1 is SGHRS and CDR2 is YFSETQ. CDR3 length: 16 amino acids. The data derive from a study of vaccination and CD4 T cells after COVID-19. Study as a whole: Researchers treated cells with overlapping spike peptides taken from SARS-CoV-2, HCoV-NL63, HCoV-OC43 and HCoV-229E.

The Oncomine TCR Beta short-read assay sequenced DNA from cultured CD4+ T cells. One entry per CDR3 protein results from TCRdb running MiXCR on the PCR reads. The sample consists of 15,000 to 20,000 distinct CDR3 sequences, roughly 30% of them appearing once. The sequenced material came from cultured CD4+ T cells from blood. This chain links TRBV5-1 with TRBJ2-1, with 7 bases lining up with TRBD1. This receptor was identified in a human donor with COVID-19. The DNA of the CDR3 is TGCGCCAGCAGCTTTACAGGGGACAGCTCCTACAATGAGCAGTTCTTC. This encodes CASSFTGDSSYNEQFF.